This TCR beta chain came from a study of somatic mutations in cytotoxic T cells in rheumatoid arthritis. V lost 3 bases, J lost 6 bases, and 18 bases lay in between. In germline, CDR1 is PRHDT, CDR2 FYEKMQ (reference sequence). The CDR3 consists of 16 residues. Study-level findings and limits: In rheumatoid arthritis patients, unlike healthy controls, CD8+ clonality rose with age. Patients with a largest CD8+ clone exceeding 20% of CD8+ cells numbered about an eighth of the roughly 60.

Researchers isolated CD4+ and CD8+ cells by positive magnetic bead selection and then checked their purity by flow cytometry. To note about this clone: The antigen remains unidentified.

Sequencing used immunoSEQ multiplex PCR; TCRdb keeps in-frame clones, though not all of them. The repertoire holds 25,000 to 30,000 clones, with about 81% as singletons. The chain joins TRBV13 to TRBJ2-4; the D gene is possibly TRBD2 (5 bases). The sample taken for sequencing was CD8+ T cells sorted from blood. The TCR originated in a man aged 50-60 years in good health. This chain's CDR3 is CASSLSQAKEGNIQYF. For the CDR3, the DNA is TGTGCCAGCAGCTTGTCCCAGGCTAAAGAGGGAAACATTCAGTACTTC.